This T cell receptor (beta chain) comes out of a study of blood T cell repertoires in COVID-19. Recovery meant two consecutive negative NP/OP PCR tests, professional clearance, or resolved symptoms. J was trimmed by 0 bases and V by 6 bases; bases with no gene match: 4. Looked up from germline, CDR1 is SQVTM and CDR2 is ANQGSEA. The CDR3 is made up of 15 amino acids. Some clones are missing from TCRdb's copy, which holds only in-frame ones; the method was immunoSEQ multiplex PCR. The table lists under 350,000 clones, approximately 84% of them singletons. The receptor was isolated from a man aged 25-45 years who had recovered from COVID-19. V is TRBV29-1 and J is TRBJ1-6; 8 nucleotides align to TRBD1. Specimen: PBMCs or T cells enriched from blood (not recorded which). Here the CDR3 reads CSVRQGSSYNSPLHF. CDR3 DNA sequence: TGCAGCGTCCGACAGGGGAGCTCCTATAATTCACCCCTCCACTTT.